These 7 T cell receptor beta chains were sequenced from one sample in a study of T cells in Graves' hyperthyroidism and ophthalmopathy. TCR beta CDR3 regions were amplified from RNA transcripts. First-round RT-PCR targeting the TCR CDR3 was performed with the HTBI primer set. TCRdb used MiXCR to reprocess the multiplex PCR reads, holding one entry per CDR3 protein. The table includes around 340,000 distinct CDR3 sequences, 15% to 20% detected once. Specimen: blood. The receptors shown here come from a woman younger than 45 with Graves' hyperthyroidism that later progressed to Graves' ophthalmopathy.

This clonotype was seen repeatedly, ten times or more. The CDR3 nucleotides read TGTGCCAGCAGTTTATCCCCGGCGAGCGGGGAGCAGTACTTC. Protein product: CASSLSPASGEQYF. V and J are TRBV28 and TRBJ2-7, with D possibly matching TRBD2 (6 bases). Germline CDR1 and CDR2: MDHEN and SYDVKM. V was cut by 1 base and J by 7 bases, with 14 bases left in between. This CDR3 contains 14 residues.

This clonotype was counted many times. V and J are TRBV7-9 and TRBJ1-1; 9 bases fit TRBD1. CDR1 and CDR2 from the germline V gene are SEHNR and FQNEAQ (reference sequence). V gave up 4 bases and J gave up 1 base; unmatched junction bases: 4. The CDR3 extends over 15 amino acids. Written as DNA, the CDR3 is TGTGCCAGCAGCTCAGGACAGGGGCAGAACACTGAAGCTTTCTTT. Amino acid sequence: CASSSGQGQNTEAFF.

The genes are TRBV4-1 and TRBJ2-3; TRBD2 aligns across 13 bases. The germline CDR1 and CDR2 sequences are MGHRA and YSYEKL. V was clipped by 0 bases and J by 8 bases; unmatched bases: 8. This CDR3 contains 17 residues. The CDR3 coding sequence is TGCGCCAGCAGCCAAGATGCCGGGGGACTAGCGGGAATTACGCAGTATTTT. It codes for CASSQDAGGLAGITQYF.

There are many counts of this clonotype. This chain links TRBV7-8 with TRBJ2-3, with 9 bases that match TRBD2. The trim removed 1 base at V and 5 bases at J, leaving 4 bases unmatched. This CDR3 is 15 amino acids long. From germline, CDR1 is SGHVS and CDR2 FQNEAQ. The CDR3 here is CASSLGGGAKDTQYF. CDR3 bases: TGTGCCAGCAGCTTAGGCGGGGGGGCGAAAGATACGCAGTATTTT.

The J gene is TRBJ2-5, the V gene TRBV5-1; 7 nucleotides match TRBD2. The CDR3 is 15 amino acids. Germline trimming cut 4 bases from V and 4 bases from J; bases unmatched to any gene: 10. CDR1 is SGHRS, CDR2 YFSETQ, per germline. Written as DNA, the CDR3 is TGCGCCAGCAGCCCGGGGGACTACCCCAGAGAGACCCAGTACTTC. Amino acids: CASSPGDYPRETQYF.

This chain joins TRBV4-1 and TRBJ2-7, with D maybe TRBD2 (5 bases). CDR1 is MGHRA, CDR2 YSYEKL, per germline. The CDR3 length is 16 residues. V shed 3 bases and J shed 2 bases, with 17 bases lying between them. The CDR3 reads CASSQWTGINTYEQYF. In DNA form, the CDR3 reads TGCGCCAGCAGCCAGTGGACGGGGATAAATACCTACGAGCAGTACTTC.

The CDR3 loop is CASSQVGGAGYGYTF. The CDR3 region has the DNA TGTGCCAGCAGCCAAGTCGGGGGCGCCGGCTATGGCTACACCTTC. V gene TRBV3-1 combines with J gene TRBJ1-2; D may be TRBD1 (6 bases). V gave up 1 base and J gave up 4 bases, with 13 bases separating them. CDR3 length: 15 residues. CDR1 is LGHDT and CDR2 is YNNKEL in the germline V gene (reference sequence).